The 20 T cell receptor beta chains below come from one sample, sequenced in a study of T-cell memory formation after mild COVID-19. In TCRdb, the 5' RACE reads were re-called with MiXCR into one record per CDR3 protein. The data show about 470,000 distinct CDR3 sequences, 20% to 30% seen once. The sample taken for sequencing was PBMCs or a T cell subset sorted from them (not recorded which). These receptors came from an adult woman who had mild COVID-19 (a few samples of this study predate the infection). Cell type and time point are not known.

The V call is TRBV12-3 or TRBV12-4, the J call TRBJ1-5; the D is unclear. The CDR3 has 15 residues. V lost 8 bases and J lost 9, with 23 bases in between. CDR3 protein: CASRQDALAHSPQHF. Written as DNA, the CDR3 is TGTGCCAGCCGCCAGGATGCCTTGGCCCATTCGCCCCAGCATTTT.

The chain employs TRBV7-2 and TRBJ1-4; 9 bases fit TRBD1. The CDR3 spans 15 residues. With 5 bases clipped from V and 4 bases from J, the junction kept 5 bases outside the gene matches. CDR1 is SGHTA and CDR2 is FQGNSA in the germline V gene. CDR3 sequence (DNA): TGTGCCAGCAGCACCCGGACAGGGGATAATGAAAAACTGTTTTTT. This translates into CASSTRTGDNEKLFF. Together with reference TRBV7-2 and TRBJ1-4, the CDR3 gives the full variable domain: GAGVSQSPSNKVTEKGKDVELRCDPISGHTALYWYRQSLGQGLEFLIYFQGNSAPDKSGLPSDRFSAERTGGSVSTLTIQRTQQEDSAVYLCASSTRTGDNEKLFFGSGTQLSVL.

The genes are TRBV24-1 and TRBJ2-1; D remains ambiguous. The CDR3 loop spans 11 amino acids. From germline, CDR1 is KGHDR and CDR2 SFDVKD. Trimming took off 7 bases at V and 7 bases at J, with 7 bases between the two ends. CDR3 coding DNA: TGTGCCACCAGCCAAGGGAATGAGCAGTTCTTC. Its protein product is CATSQGNEQFF.

This clonotype was counted between two and nine times. This rearrangement joins TRBV5-6 to TRBJ2-7; no definite D call. The CDR3 sequence is 16 residues long. V lost 1 base, J lost 0 bases, and 14 bases lay in between. Per germline, CDR1 SGHDT and CDR2 YYEEEE. The CDR3 is CASSLKLTRSSYEQYF. CDR3 DNA sequence: TGTGCCAGCAGCTTGAAGTTAACCAGGAGCTCCTACGAGCAGTACTTC. Combining the CDR3 with reference TRBV5-6 and TRBJ2-7 gives the whole variable domain DAGVTQSPTHLIKTRGQQVTLRCSPKSGHDTVSWYQQALGQGPQFIFQYYEEEERQRGNFPDRFSGHQFPNYSSELNVNALLLGDSALYLCASSLKLTRSSYEQYFGPGTRLTVT.

There are many counts of this clonotype. The V gene is TRBV7-2, the J gene TRBJ1-1; D is possibly TRBD1 (5 bases). V gave up 4 bases and J gave up 3 bases, with 12 bases separating them. The CDR3 extends over 14 amino acids. The germline gives CDR1 SGHTA, CDR2 FQGNSA. The CDR3 DNA follows: TGTGCCAGCAGCTCTTCCCCAGGGTACACTGAAGCTTTCTTT. Encoded protein: CASSSSPGYTEAFF. Together with reference TRBV7-2 and TRBJ1-1, the CDR3 gives the full variable domain: GAGVSQSPSNKVTEKGKDVELRCDPISGHTALYWYRQSLGQGLEFLIYFQGNSAPDKSGLPSDRFSAERTGGSVSTLTIQRTQQEDSAVYLCASSSSPGYTEAFFGQGTRLTVV.

The chain links TRBV5-6 to TRBJ2-7; D may be TRBD1 (6 bases). Trimming shortened V by 2 bases and J by 0 bases, and 12 bases separated the two germline ends. CDR3 length equals 15 residues. Germline CDR1 SGHDT, CDR2 YYEEEE. DNA for the CDR3: TGTGCCAGCAGCTTATTGACAGGTAGCTCCTACGAGCAGTACTTC. Its protein product is CASSLLTGSSYEQYF.

This clonotype has just one count. The V and J genes are TRBV11-2 and TRBJ1-2; perhaps TRBD1 as D (5 bases). Germline CDR1 is SGHAT and CDR2 is FQNNGV. V lost 1 base, J lost 7 bases, and 16 bases lay in between. The CDR3 is 15 amino acids. The CDR3 is CASSLAGDSGVGYTF. CDR3 nucleotide sequence: TGTGCCAGCAGCTTAGCTGGGGACTCAGGCGTTGGCTACACCTTC.

J is TRBJ1-2 and V is TRBV5-1; maybe TRBD1 (6 bases). This CDR3 has 13 amino acids. Per germline, CDR1 SGHRS and CDR2 YFSETQ. Trimming removed 3 bases at V and 8 bases at J, with 14 bases between. This CDR3 is CASSSPGVWGYTF. The CDR3 nucleotides read TGCGCCAGCAGCTCTCCAGGGGTGTGGGGCTACACCTTC.

This clonotype was seen a few times. This chain connects TRBV20-1 to TRBJ2-1, with 9 bases lining up with TRBD2. CDR1 and CDR2 (germline): DFQATT, SNEGSKA (reference sequence). Trimming removed 6 bases from V and 2 bases from J; junction bases left unmatched: 8. This CDR3 is 15 amino acids long. The CDR3 protein is CSARNERGAYNEQFF. The CDR3 bases are TGCAGTGCCAGGAACGAGCGGGGGGCCTACAATGAGCAGTTCTTC.

The V and J genes are TRBV7-6 and TRBJ2-2, with TRBD2 matching 11 bases. Losses at the gene ends were 2 bases for V and 7 bases for J; bases not matched to a gene: 3. Germline lookup yields CDR1 SGHVS and CDR2 FNYEAQ. The CDR3 is made up of 15 amino acids. CDR3 bases: TGTGCCAGCAGCTTACTAGCGGGGGGCTTCGGGGAGCTGTTTTTT. It translates to CASSLLAGGFGELFF.

The gene calls are TRBV3-1 and TRBJ2-4; no clear D. The ends were cut back, 1 base at V and 8 bases at J, with 12 bases in the middle. This CDR3 is built from 14 residues. Germline V gives CDR1 LGHDT, CDR2 YNNKEL (reference sequence). The CDR3 DNA follows: TGTGCCAGCAGCCAAGGAGGCCCTCGAGACATTCAGTACTTC. As protein: CASSQGGPRDIQYF.

This clonotype was picked up a small number of times. This chain uses TRBV7-9 with TRBJ2-7, with 9 nucleotides matching TRBD2. Germline lookup yields CDR1 SEHNR and CDR2 FQNEAQ (reference sequence). The CDR3 covers 13 residues. V was pared by 7 bases and J by 4 bases, with 5 bases of the junction left unmatched. CDR3 region: CASKFSGSYEQYF. The CDR3 DNA is TGTGCCAGCAAGTTTAGCGGGAGTTACGAGCAGTACTTC.

The chain uses TRBV6-5 and TRBJ2-5, with D perhaps TRBD2 (6 bases). The CDR3 runs to 13 residues. Germline CDR1 is MNHEY and CDR2 is SVGAGI. Deletions cut 7 bases from V and 4 bases from J, with 13 bases between. Written as DNA, the CDR3 is TGTGCCAGCATCGGAGGGGCCCTAGAGACCCAGTACTTC. Its translation: CASIGGALETQYF.

The chain combines TRBV29-1 with TRBJ2-7; the D call may be TRBD1 or TRBD2 (5 bases each). V was clipped by 1 base and J by 1 base, with 17 bases between them. The CDR3 spans 16 residues. Germline V gene data show CDR1 as SQVTM and CDR2 as ANQGSEA. CDR3 sequence: CSVEVGFGGRSYEQYF. CDR3 DNA sequence: TGCAGCGTTGAAGTTGGGTTTGGGGGTCGGTCCTACGAGCAGTACTTC.

This sequence joins TRBV27 and TRBJ2-7; D is uncertain. The CDR3 totals 13 residues. V lost 2 bases and J lost 6, with 11 bases in between. Per the germline V gene, CDR1 is MNHEY and CDR2 is SMNVEV (reference sequence). CDR3 sequence (DNA): TGTGCCAGCAGTTTAGGGCACCTCCTCGAGCAGTACTTC. Translated: CASSLGHLLEQYF.

This clonotype was seen more than once but under ten times. This chain connects TRBV5-5 to TRBJ1-2; a weak D match, TRBD1 (5 bases). Germline CDR1 and CDR2: SGHKS and YYEKEE (reference sequence). The CDR3 covers 15 residues. The V gene lost 2 bases and the J gene lost 5 bases, with 16 bases spanning the gap. The chain's CDR3 is CASSFVGEQDYGYTF. The DNA of the CDR3 is TGTGCCAGCAGCTTCGTAGGTGAACAGGATTATGGCTACACCTTC.

The chain is built from TRBV18 and TRBJ2-3, with D maybe TRBD2 (6 bases). CDR3 length: 16 amino acids. From germline, CDR1 is KGHSH and CDR2 LQKENI. Trimming took 6 bases from V and 2 from J, leaving 18 bases between them. The CDR3 reads CASSPGLLAYTDTQYF. As DNA, the CDR3 is TGTGCCAGCTCTCCGGGACTTCTTGCCTACACAGATACGCAGTATTTT.

This chain connects TRBV9 to TRBJ1-1, with D unresolved. The CDR3 covers 14 residues. The germline gives CDR1 SGDLS, CDR2 YYNGEE. Deletions cut 4 bases from V and 4 bases from J, with 14 bases between. The CDR3 DNA follows: TGTGCCAGCAGCACAAACCGGGGAAGCACTGAAGCTTTCTTT. Its translation is CASSTNRGSTEAFF.

The genes are TRBV5-5 and TRBJ2-7, with D unresolved. The germline gives CDR1 SGHKS, CDR2 YYEKEE (reference sequence). This CDR3 has 13 residues. Trimming took 0 bases from V and 6 from J, leaving 10 bases between them. The CDR3 DNA reads TGTGCCAGCAGCTTGGGCAGAGCCGTCGAGCAGTACTTC. Encoded protein: CASSLGRAVEQYF.

This clonotype was counted a few times. The CDR3 DNA reads TGTGCCAGCAGGGGAGACAGGGTAGCTGAAGCTTTCTTT. Encoded protein: CASRGDRVAEAFF. This chain joins TRBV9 and TRBJ1-1; TRBD1 agrees at 7 bases. The CDR3 extends over 13 amino acids. Unmatched junction bases numbered 7, after V lost 5 bases and J lost 6 bases. Germline CDR1 reads SGDLS; CDR2 reads YYNGEE.